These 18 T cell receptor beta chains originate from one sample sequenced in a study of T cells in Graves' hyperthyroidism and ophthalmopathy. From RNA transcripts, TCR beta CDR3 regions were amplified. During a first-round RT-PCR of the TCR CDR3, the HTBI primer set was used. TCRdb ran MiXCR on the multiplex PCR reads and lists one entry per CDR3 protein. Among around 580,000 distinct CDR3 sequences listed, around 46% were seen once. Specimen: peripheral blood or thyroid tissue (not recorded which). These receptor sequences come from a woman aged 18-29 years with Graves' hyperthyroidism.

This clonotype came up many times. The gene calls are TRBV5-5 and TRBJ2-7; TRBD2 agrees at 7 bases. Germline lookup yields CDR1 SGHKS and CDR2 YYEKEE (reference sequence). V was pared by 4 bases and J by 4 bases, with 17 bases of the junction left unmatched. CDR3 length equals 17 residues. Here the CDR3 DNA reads TGTGCCAGCAGCCCTACGTGGGTCTCTAGCGGACCTTACGAGCAGTACTTC. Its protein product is CASSPTWVSSGPYEQYF.

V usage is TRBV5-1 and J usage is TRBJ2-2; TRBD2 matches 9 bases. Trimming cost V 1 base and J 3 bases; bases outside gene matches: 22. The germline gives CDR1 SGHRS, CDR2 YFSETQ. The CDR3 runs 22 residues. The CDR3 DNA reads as TGCGCCAGCAGCTTGACCACTGGAGCGGGAGGAGAACACCGGGCCTACACCGGGGAGCTGTTTTTT. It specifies CASSLTTGAGGEHRAYTGELFF.

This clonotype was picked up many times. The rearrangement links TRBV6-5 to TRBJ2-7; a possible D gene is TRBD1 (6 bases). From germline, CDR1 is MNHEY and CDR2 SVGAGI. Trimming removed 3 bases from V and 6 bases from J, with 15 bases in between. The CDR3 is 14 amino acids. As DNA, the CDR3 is TGTGCCAGCAGTTATGGGCAGGGGTTGGGCGAGCAGTACTTC. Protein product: CASSYGQGLGEQYF.

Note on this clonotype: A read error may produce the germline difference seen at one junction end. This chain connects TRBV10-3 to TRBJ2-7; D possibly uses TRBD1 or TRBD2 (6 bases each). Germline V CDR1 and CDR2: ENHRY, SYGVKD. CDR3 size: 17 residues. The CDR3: CASSYGLGPGATYEQYF. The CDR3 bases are TGTGCCAGCAGTTATGGTTTAGGCCCGGGGGCCACCTACGAGCAGTACTTC.

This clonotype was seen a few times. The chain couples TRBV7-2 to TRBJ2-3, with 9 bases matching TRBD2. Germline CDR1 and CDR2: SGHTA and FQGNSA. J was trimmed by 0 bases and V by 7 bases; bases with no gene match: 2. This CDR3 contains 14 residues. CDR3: CASKTSGSTDTQYF. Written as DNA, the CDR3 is TGTGCCAGCAAGACTAGCGGTAGCACAGATACGCAGTATTTT.

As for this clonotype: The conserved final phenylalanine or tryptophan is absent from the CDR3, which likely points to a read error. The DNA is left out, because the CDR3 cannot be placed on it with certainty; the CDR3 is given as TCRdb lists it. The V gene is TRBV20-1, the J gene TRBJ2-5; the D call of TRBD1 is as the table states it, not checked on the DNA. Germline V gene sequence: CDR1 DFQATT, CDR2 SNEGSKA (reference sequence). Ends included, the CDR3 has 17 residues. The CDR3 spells CSAPDRADINYGYTFGS.

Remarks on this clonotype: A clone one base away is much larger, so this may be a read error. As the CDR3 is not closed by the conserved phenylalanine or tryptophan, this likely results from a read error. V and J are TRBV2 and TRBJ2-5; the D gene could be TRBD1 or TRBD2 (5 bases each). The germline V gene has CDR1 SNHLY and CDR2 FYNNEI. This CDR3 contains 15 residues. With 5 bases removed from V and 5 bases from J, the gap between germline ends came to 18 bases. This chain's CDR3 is CASSQRYGTIETQYL. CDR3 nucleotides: TGTGCCAGCAGTCAAAGATACGGGACCATCGAGACCCAGTACCTC.

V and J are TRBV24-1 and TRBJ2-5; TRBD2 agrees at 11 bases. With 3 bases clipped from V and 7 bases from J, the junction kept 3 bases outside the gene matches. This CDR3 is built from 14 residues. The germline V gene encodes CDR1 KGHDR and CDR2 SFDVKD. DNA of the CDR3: TGTGCCACCAGTGATCCCGGGACTAGCGGGACCCAGTACTTC. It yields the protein CATSDPGTSGTQYF.

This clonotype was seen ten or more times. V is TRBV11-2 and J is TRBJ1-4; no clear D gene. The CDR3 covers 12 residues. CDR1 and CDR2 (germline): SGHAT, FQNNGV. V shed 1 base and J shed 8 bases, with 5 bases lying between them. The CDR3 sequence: CASSLVAEKLFF. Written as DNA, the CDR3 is TGTGCCAGCAGCTTAGTGGCGGAAAAACTGTTTTTT.

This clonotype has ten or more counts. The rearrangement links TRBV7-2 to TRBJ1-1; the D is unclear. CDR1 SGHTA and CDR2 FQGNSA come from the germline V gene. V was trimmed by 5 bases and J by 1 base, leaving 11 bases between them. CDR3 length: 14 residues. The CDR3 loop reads CASSPPSSNTEAFF. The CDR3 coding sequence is TGTGCCAGCAGCCCCCCCAGCTCGAACACTGAAGCTTTCTTT.

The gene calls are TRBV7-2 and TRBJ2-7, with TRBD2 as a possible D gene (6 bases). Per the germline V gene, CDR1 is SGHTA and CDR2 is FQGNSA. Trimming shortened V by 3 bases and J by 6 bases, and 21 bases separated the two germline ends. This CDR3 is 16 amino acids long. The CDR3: CASSFIGRRGLFEQYF. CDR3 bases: TGTGCCAGCAGCTTCATTGGGAGGAGAGGGTTATTCGAGCAGTACTTC. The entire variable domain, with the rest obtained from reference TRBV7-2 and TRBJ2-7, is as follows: GAGVSQSPSNKVTEKGKDVELRCDPISGHTALYWYRQSLGQGLEFLIYFQGNSAPDKSGLPSDRFSAERTGGSVSTLTIQRTQQEDSAVYLCASSFIGRRGLFEQYFGPGTRLTVT.

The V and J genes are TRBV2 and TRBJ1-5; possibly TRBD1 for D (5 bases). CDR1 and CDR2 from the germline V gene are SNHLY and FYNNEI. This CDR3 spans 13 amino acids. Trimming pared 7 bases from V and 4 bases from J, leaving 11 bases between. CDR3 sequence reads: CASIPSGNQPQHF. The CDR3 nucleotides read TGTGCCAGCATACCCTCAGGGAATCAGCCCCAGCATTTT.

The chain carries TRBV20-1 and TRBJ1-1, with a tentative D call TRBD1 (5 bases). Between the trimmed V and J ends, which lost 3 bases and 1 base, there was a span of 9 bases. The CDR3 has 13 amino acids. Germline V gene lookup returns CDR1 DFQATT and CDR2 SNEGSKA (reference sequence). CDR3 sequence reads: CSARKGRNTEAFF. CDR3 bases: TGCAGTGCTAGGAAGGGGAGGAACACTGAAGCTTTCTTT.

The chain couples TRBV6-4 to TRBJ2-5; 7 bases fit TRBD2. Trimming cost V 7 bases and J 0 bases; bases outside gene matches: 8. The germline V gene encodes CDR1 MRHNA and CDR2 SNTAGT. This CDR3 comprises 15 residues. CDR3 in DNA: TGTGCCAGCACCGGCGTCGGGACTAACCAAGAGACCCAGTACTTC. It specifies CASTGVGTNQETQYF.

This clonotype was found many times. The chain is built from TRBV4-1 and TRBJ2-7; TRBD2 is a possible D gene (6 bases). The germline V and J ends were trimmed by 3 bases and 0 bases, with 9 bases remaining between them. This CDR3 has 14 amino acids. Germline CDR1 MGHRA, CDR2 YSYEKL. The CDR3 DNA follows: TGCGCCAGCAGCCATGGGGACTCCTCCTACGAGCAGTACTTC. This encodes CASSHGDSSYEQYF.

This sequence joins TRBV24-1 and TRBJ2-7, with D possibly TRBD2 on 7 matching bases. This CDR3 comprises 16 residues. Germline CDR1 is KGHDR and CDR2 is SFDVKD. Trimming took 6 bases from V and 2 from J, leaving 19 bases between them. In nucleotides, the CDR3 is TGTGCCACCAGTTCGGGCTCGGGGGGCAGGCCCTACGAGCAGTACTTC. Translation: CATSSGSGGRPYEQYF.

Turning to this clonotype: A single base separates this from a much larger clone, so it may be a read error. The CDR3 spells CASSRLAGSGEQYF. DNA for the CDR3: TGTGCCAGCAGTAGACTAGCGGGATCGGGTGAGCAGTACTTC. The rearrangement joins TRBV5-4 to TRBJ2-7, with TRBD2 identical over 11 bases. The CDR3 has 14 residues. Germline CDR1 SGHNT, CDR2 YYREEE (reference sequence). Trimming cost V 5 bases and J 7 bases; bases outside gene matches: 8.

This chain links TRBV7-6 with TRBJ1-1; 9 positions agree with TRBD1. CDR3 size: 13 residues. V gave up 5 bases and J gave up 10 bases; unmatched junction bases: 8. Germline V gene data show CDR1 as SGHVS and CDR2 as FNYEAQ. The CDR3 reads CASSPGQGRGAFF. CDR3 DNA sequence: TGTGCCAGCAGCCCGGGACAGGGAAGGGGAGCTTTCTTT. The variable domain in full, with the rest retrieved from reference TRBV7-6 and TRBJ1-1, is GAGVSQSPRYKVTKRGQDVALRCDPISGHVSLYWYRQALGQGPEFLTYFNYEAQQDKSGLPNDRFSAERPEGSISTLTIQRTEQRDSAMYRCASSPGQGRGAFFGQGTRLTVV.